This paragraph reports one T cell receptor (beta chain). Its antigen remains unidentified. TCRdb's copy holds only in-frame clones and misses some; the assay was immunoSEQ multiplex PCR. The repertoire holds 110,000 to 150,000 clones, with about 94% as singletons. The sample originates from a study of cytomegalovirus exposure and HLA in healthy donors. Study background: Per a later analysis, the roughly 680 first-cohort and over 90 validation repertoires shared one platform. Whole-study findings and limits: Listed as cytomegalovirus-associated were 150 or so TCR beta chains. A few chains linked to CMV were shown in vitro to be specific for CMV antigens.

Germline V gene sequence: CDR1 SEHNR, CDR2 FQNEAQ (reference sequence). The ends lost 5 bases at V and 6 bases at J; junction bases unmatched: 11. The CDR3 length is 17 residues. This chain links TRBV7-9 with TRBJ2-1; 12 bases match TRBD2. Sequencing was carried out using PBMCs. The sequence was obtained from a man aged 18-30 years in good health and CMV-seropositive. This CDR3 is CASSPMRLAGAGNEQFF. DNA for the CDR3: TGTGCCAGCAGCCCCATGAGACTAGCGGGAGCGGGCAATGAGCAGTTCTTC. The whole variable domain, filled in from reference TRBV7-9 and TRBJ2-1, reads DTGVSQNPRHKITKRGQNVTFRCDPISEHNRLYWYRQTLGQGPEFLTYFQNEAQLEKSRLLSDRFSAERPKGSFSTLEIQRTEQGDSAMYLCASSPMRLAGAGNEQFFGPGTRLTVL.